Listed here is a single T cell receptor beta chain. This entry comes from a study of blood T cell repertoires in COVID-19. The authors' processing: Researchers report that nucleated cell counts were estimated from reference gene primer amplification. This table comes from immunoSEQ multiplex PCR, and its TCRdb copy is limited to in-frame clones, with some not included. V and J calls and clone size are copied from that table; D and trimming were computed from the DNA. The sample yields some 180,000 clones, 75% to 85% seen once. Source material: peripheral blood. This TCR came from a man aged 55 to 70 with acute or convalescent COVID-19.

The CDR3 region has the DNA TGTGCCAGCAGTTTGGGGGGACCAGTCACTGAAGCTTTCTTT. Translated, it gives CASSLGGPVTEAFF. V is TRBV6-2 or TRBV6-3 and J is TRBJ1-1; D may be TRBD1 (5 bases). CDR1 and CDR2 (germline): MNHEY, SVGEGT. This CDR3 has 14 amino acids. Trimming took off 4 bases at V and 4 bases at J, with 13 bases between the two ends.